This T cell receptor (beta chain) is from a study of blood T cell repertoires in COVID-19. As for the study in general: Sources were T cells, B-cell-depleted T cells, or PBMCs; the material itself was cDNA or gDNA.

Participant-reported clinical history was the basis for cohort assignment. CDR1 and CDR2 (germline): SNHLY, FYNNEI. The CDR3 is 14 residues long. V shed 5 bases, J shed 5 bases, and the junction held 4 bases outside the gene matches. Sequencing used immunoSEQ multiplex PCR; TCRdb keeps in-frame clones, though not all of them. The table records 200,000 or so clones, around 81% of them present only once. This sequence originates from a man in his forties who had recovered from COVID-19. The V and J genes are TRBV2 and TRBJ2-3, with 10 bases that match TRBD2. Material for sequencing was PBMCs or T cells enriched from blood (not recorded which). The CDR3 here is CASSLAGGRDTQYF. CDR3 DNA sequence: TGTGCCAGCAGTTTAGCGGGGGGAAGAGATACGCAGTATTTT.